This TCR beta chain emerged from a study of metastatic and nonmetastatic thyroid tumors. This clone came up many times. This CDR3 comprises 14 residues. The J segment lost 10 bases and the V segment lost 3 bases, leaving 9 bases of the junction unmatched. Germline values: CDR1 LGHDT, CDR2 YNNKEL (reference sequence). TCRdb re-processed the PCR reads through MiXCR. The table records 84,000 or so clones, around 9.1% of them present only once. All patients were untreated before thyroid surgery. Source material: blood. The TCR comes from a female donor with papillary thyroid cancer or a benign thyroid nodule (not recorded which). Some clones in this sample may be carry-over from other donors' samples. The rearrangement links TRBV3-1 to TRBJ1-2; TRBD1 agrees at 9 bases. The CDR3: CASSHTGTGRDYTF. CDR3 nucleotide sequence: TGTGCCAGCAGCCACACAGGGACAGGGAGGGACTACACCTTC.